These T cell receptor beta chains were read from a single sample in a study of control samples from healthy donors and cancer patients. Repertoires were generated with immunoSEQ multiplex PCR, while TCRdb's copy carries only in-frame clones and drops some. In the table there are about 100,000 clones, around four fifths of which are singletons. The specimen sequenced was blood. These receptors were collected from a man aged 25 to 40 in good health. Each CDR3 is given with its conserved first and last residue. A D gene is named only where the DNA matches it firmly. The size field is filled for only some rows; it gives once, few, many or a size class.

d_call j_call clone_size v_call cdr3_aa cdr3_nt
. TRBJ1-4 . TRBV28 CASSWGVGATNEKLFF TGTGCCAGCAGTTGGGGGGTAGGGGCAACTAATGAAAAACTGTTTTTT
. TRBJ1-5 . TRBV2 CASRWRYSNQPQHF TGTGCCAGCAGGTGGAGGTATAGCAATCAGCCCCAGCATTTT
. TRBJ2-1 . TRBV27 CASRLTIGNEQFF TGTGCCAGCAGGCTGACGATCGGGAATGAGCAGTTCTTC
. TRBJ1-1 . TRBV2 CASSDYGVRNTEAFF TGTGCCAGCAGTGATTATGGGGTACGGAACACTGAAGCTTTCTTT
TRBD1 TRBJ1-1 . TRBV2 CASSNTGARFMNTEAFF TGTGCCAGCAGTAATACAGGGGCCAGGTTCATGAACACTGAAGCTTTCTTT
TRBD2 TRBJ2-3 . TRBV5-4 CASSAGLAVPDTQYF TGTGCCAGCAGCGCGGGACTAGCGGTTCCAGATACGCAGTATTTT
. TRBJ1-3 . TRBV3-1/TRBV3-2 CASSQRRSGNTIYF TGTGCCAGCAGCCAAAGGAGGTCCGGAAACACCATATATTTT
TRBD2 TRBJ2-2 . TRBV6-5 CASKLSGGRGELFF TGTGCCAGCAAGCTTAGCGGGGGACGCGGGGAGCTGTTTTTT
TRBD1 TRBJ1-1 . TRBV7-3 CASSSTPTGGVRAFF TGTGCCAGCAGCTCAACCCCGACAGGGGGGGTTCGGGCTTTCTTT
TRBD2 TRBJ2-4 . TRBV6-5 CASSSSGGNKNIQYF TGTGCCAGCAGCAGTAGCGGGGGCAACAAAAACATTCAGTACTTC
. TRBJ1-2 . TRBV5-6 CASSFGSGYTF TGTGCCAGCAGCTTTGGCTCGGGCTACACCTTC
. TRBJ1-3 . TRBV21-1 CASSKTGNTIYF TGTGCCAGCAGCAAAACCGGAAACACCATATATTTT
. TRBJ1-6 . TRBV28 CASSPTGRNSPLHF TGTGCCAGCAGTCCTACAGGGCGGAATTCACCCCTCCACTTT
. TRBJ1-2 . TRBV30 CAWSVNYGYTF TGTGCCTGGAGTGTAAACTATGGCTACACCTTC
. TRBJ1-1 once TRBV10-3 CAISDGINTEAFF TGTGCCATCAGTGACGGGATAAACACTGAAGCTTTCTTT
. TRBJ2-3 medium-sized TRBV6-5 CASSYDFVDTQYF TGTGCCAGCAGTTACGACTTTGTAGATACGCAGTATTTT
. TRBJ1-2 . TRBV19 CASSSDQGWNGYTF TGTGCCAGTAGCTCGGACCAGGGGTGGAATGGCTACACCTTC
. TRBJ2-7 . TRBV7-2 CASSFDRFTGAYEQYF TGTGCCAGCAGCTTTGACCGATTTACTGGAGCCTACGAGCAGTACTTC
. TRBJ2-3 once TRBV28 CASRSGGTDTQYF TGTGCCAGCAGGTCGGGTGGCACAGATACGCAGTATTTT
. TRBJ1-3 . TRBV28 CASSARGSGNTIYF TGTGCCAGCAGTGCCCGGGGCTCTGGAAACACCATATATTTT
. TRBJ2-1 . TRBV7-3 CASRRDSSYNEQFF TGTGCCAGCAGACGTGACAGTTCCTACAATGAGCAGTTCTTC
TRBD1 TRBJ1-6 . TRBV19 CASSMTGMNSPLHF TGTGCCAGTAGTATGACAGGGATGAATTCACCCCTCCACTTT
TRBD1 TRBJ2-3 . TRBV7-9 CASSPRGGPTDTQYF TGTGCCAGCAGCCCTCGAGGGGGCCCCACAGATACGCAGTATTTT
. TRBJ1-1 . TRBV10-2 CASRRLGQDTEAFF TGCGCCAGCAGAAGACTCGGGCAGGACACTGAAGCTTTCTTT
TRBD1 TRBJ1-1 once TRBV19 CASSITGAGTEAFF TGTGCCAGTAGTATCACAGGGGCTGGCACTGAAGCTTTCTTT
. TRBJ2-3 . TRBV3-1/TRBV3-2 CASSQVARDTQYF TGTGCCAGCAGCCAAGTTGCCCGGGATACGCAGTATTTT
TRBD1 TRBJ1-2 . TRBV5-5 CASSLSAGGPGYTF TGTGCCAGCAGCTTATCGGCAGGGGGGCCTGGCTACACCTTC
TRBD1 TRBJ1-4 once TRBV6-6 CASSYVQGGEKLFF TGTGCCAGCAGTTATGTCCAGGGGGGTGAAAAACTGTTTTTT
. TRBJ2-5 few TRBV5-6 CASSLVGGEFETQYF TGTGCCAGCAGCTTGGTCGGCGGAGAATTTGAGACCCAGTACTTC
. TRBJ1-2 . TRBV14 CASSQVAGAAGYTF TGTGCCAGCAGCCAAGTAGCGGGGGCCGCTGGCTACACCTTC
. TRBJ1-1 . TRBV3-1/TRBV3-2 CASSLLPAGKGTEAFF TGTGCCAGCAGCTTACTACCCGCAGGGAAGGGGACTGAAGCTTTCTTT
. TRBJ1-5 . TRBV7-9 CASSGTSGQPQHF TGTGCCAGCAGCGGGACATCGGGTCAGCCCCAGCATTTT
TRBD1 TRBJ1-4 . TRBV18 CASSPLSRQGREKLFF TGTGCCAGCTCACCATTATCCAGACAGGGCCGCGAAAAACTGTTTTTT
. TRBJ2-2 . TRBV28 CASSLGYGFPGELFF TGTGCCAGCAGTTTAGGGTACGGGTTCCCCGGGGAGCTGTTTTTT
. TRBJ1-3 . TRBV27 CASSLRTGGRDTIYF TGTGCCAGCAGTCTCCGGACCGGGGGAAGAGACACCATATATTTT
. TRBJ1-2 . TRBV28 CASGFRERHGYTF TGTGCCAGCGGATTCAGGGAAAGGCACGGCTACACCTTC
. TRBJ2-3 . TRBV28 CASSLSGVGTDTQYF TGTGCCAGCAGTTTATCAGGGGTAGGGACAGATACGCAGTATTTT